These 11 T cell receptor beta chains share one sample of origin, sequenced in a study of tissue T cells after allogeneic stem cell transplantation. Only in-frame clones appear in the TCRdb table, and some are missing; sequencing was by immunoSEQ multiplex PCR. Here the sample spans around 51,000 clones, about three quarters being singletons. Sequencing was carried out using sorted cells pooled from one or two spleens. The receptor source for this set is a pool of C57BL/6 mice in good health.

Details on this clone: Germline and genes: mouse. CDR3 DNA, as far as it was read: TGTGCCAGCGGTGATGTCTGGGGGGGTAGTCAAAACACCTTGTAC. The encoded protein is CASGDVWGGSQNTLY. The full CDR3 is CASGDVWGGSQNTLYF. V usage is TRBV13-2 and J usage is TRBJ2-4; TRBD2 matches 9 bases. The read is 1 residue too short to cover the CDR3 end, so that end is filled in from the germline J gene. CDR1 and CDR2 (germline): NNHNN, SYGAGS (reference sequence). The CDR3 runs to 16 residues. Trimming cost V 0 bases and J 0 bases; bases outside gene matches: 2.

Of note for this clone: The listed genes are named as in mouse. The read gets to within 1 residue of the CDR3 end, and the germline J gene fills in the rest. The V gene is TRBV16, the J gene TRBJ1-1; no definite D call. This CDR3 has 14 amino acids. CDR1 and CDR2 from the germline V gene are SGHSA and FRNQAP. Trimming removed 4 bases at V and 0 bases at J, with 9 bases between. Incomplete CDR3 DNA: TGTGCAAGCAGCTCCGCCGGGACAAACACAGAAGTCTTC. Its translation: CASSSAGTNTEVF. The full CDR3 reads CASSSAGTNTEVFF.

In the case of this clone: Each gene name is a mouse one. The CDR3 extends 1 residue past the end of the read, so its final part is completed from the germline J gene. In the same sample, other DNA sequences code for this CDR3. The V and J genes are TRBV19 and TRBJ2-4; D is perhaps TRBD1 (5 bases). Trimming removed 5 bases at V and 0 bases at J, with 10 bases between. This CDR3 region has 14 residues. Per the germline V gene, CDR1 is FNHDT and CDR2 is SITEND (reference sequence). The DNA read from the CDR3 is TGTGCCAGCAGCCCGACAGCTAGTCAAAACACCTTGTAC. It is translated as CASSPTASQNTLY. The whole CDR3 sequence reads CASSPTASQNTLYF.

With regard to this clone: The genes are named according to mouse. The CDR3 end is not reached by the read, which stops 1 residue before it; the germline J gene fills it in. V and J are TRBV12-1 and TRBJ2-3, with 9 bases identical to TRBD2. V was clipped by 1 base and J by 2 bases; unmatched bases: 3. The CDR3 contains 15 residues. Germline V gene lookup returns CDR1 SGHSN and CDR2 HYEKVE. The sequenced CDR3 bases are TGTGCCAGCTCTCTGGACTGGGGACCTGCAGAAACGCTGTAT. Protein product: CASSLDWGPAETLY. The entire CDR3 sequence reads CASSLDWGPAETLYF.

On this clone: The gene names here belong to mouse. The DNA read from the CDR3 is TGTGCTAGCAGCACAGGGGCCGACACAGAAGTCTTC. This translates into CASSTGADTEVF. The whole CDR3 sequence reads CASSTGADTEVFF. This rearrangement joins TRBV29 to TRBJ1-1; 7 bases are shared with TRBD1. The sequence runs out 1 residue before the end of the CDR3; the remainder is reconstructed from the germline J gene. The germline V gene has CDR1 MSHET and CDR2 SYDVDS. V dropped 6 bases and J dropped 3; count of bases not matched to a gene: 4. CDR3 length: 13 residues.

For this clone: Germline and genes here are mouse. The observed sequence ends 1 residue before the CDR3 terminus, with the missing tail filled in from the germline J gene. This chain connects TRBV12-1 to TRBJ2-7; TRBD2 matches 11 bases. CDR1 is SGHSN, CDR2 HYEKVE, per germline. Unmatched junction bases numbered 3, after V lost 2 bases and J lost 4 bases. The CDR3 covers 14 residues. The part of the CDR3 DNA that was read is TGTGCCAGCTCTCAGACTGGGGGGGTTTATGAACAGTAC. It codes for CASSQTGGVYEQY. The entire CDR3 protein is CASSQTGGVYEQYF.

This clone turned up a few times. Germline and genes: mouse. The missing CDR3 end, 1 residue past where the read stops, is filled in from the germline J gene. The J gene is TRBJ1-3, the V gene TRBV1, with D perhaps TRBD1 (6 bases). The CDR3 sequence is 13 residues long. The germline CDR1 and CDR2 sequences are NSQYPW and LRSPGD (reference sequence). Deletions cut 5 bases from V and 4 bases from J, with 9 bases between. CDR3 bases read: TGCACCTGCAGTACAGGGACGGGAAATACGCTCTAT. Translated: CTCSTGTGNTLY. The CDR3 in full is CTCSTGTGNTLYF.

A remark on this clone: The genes are named according to mouse. The read halts 1 residue ahead of the CDR3 end, with the missing end drawn from the germline J gene. The chain carries TRBV29 and TRBJ2-1, with D perhaps TRBD1 (6 bases). Trimming stripped 4 bases from V and 1 base from J, with 11 bases between. Looked up from germline, CDR1 is MSHET and CDR2 is SYDVDS. The CDR3 length is 15 residues. CDR3 loop: CASSSPGQNYAEQFF. Incomplete CDR3 DNA: TGTGCTAGCAGTTCACCGGGACAAAACTATGCTGAGCAGTTC.

Notes on this clone: Gene names refer to mouse genes. CDR3 residues: CASSLSGNSYEQYF. Partial CDR3 DNA: TGTGCCAGCAGTTTATCAGGGAACTCCTATGAACAGTAC. The chain recombines TRBV15 with TRBJ2-7; perhaps TRBD1 as D (5 bases). The CDR3 end lies 1 residue beyond the end of the read and is filled in from the germline J gene. V lost 2 bases and J 0 bases, leaving 8 bases between the germline ends. Germline V gene lookup returns CDR1 SGHND and CDR2 FRSKSL. This CDR3 spans 14 amino acids.

The sample holds a few counts of this clone. Any gene name here is a mouse gene name. The read falls 1 residue short of the CDR3 end, and the missing part is taken from the germline J gene. The genes are TRBV5 and TRBJ2-7, with 8 bases identical to TRBD2. With V trimmed by 5 bases and J by 4 bases, 7 bases remained unmatched. Germline V CDR1 and CDR2: LGHNA, YNLKQL (reference sequence). The CDR3 is 14 amino acids. The sequenced part of the CDR3 DNA is TGTGCCAGCAGCTCCCGTGGGGGGGTTTATGAACAGTAC. This codes for CASSSRGGVYEQY. The full CDR3 protein reads CASSSRGGVYEQYF.

A note on this clone: Gene names refer to mouse genes. This chain's CDR3 is CARDRADTEVFF. The part of the CDR3 DNA that was read is TGTGCCAGGGACAGGGCGGACACAGAAGTCTTC. The chain links TRBV12-1 to TRBJ1-1; 8 nucleotides line up with TRBD1. The read is 1 residue too short to cover the CDR3 end, so that end is filled in from the germline J gene. This CDR3 comprises 12 residues. Per germline, CDR1 SGHSN and CDR2 HYEKVE. V shed 7 bases and J 3 bases; nucleotides not matched to a gene: 3.